The rows below give T cell receptor beta chains drawn from one sample of a study of regulatory T cells in long-lasting Graves disease. Via MiXCR, TCRdb re-called the multiplex PCR reads, giving one row per CDR3 protein. The data contain almost 450,000 distinct CDR3 sequences, about 15% of them singletons. These data are also associated with another study on T cells in Graves' hyperthyroidism and ophthalmopathy.

Sequenced here: peripheral blood mononuclear cells (PBMCs), sampled at new diagnosis, from a patient treated with antithyroid drugs. These receptors were collected from a woman aged 25 to 39 with Graves disease. Each CDR3 is given with its conserved first and last residue. The D gene is left open where the match is weak. Some rows have no size entry. The others give once, few or many, or a class for an expanded clone.

j_gene: TRBJ2-2
v_gene: TRBV7-8
d_gene: TRBD2
abundance: many
CDR3aa: CASSLAGLAGTGELFF
CDR3nt: TGTGCCAGCAGCTTAGCAGGACTAGCGGGGACCGGGGAGCTGTTTTTT

j_gene: TRBJ1-5
v_gene: TRBV7-2
d_gene: NA
abundance: few
CDR3aa: CASPALQHF
CDR3nt: TGTGCCAGCCCAGCTCTCCAGCATTTT

j_gene: TRBJ2-5
v_gene: TRBV11-2
d_gene: NA
abundance: many
CDR3aa: CASSRVRGRDQETQYF
CDR3nt: TGTGCCAGCAGCCGAGTCAGGGGCAGGGACCAAGAGACCCAGTACTTC

j_gene: TRBJ2-1
v_gene: TRBV6-2/TRBV6-3
d_gene: NA
abundance: many
CDR3aa: CASSDLGYEQFF
CDR3nt: TGTGCCAGCAGCGACCTCGGGTATGAGCAGTTCTTC

j_gene: TRBJ1-6
v_gene: TRBV27
d_gene: TRBD1
abundance: NA
CDR3aa: CASSSWGQSNSPLHF
CDR3nt: TGTGCCAGCAGTTCCTGGGGACAGTCAAATTCACCCCTCCACTTT

j_gene: TRBJ1-5
v_gene: TRBV2
d_gene: TRBD1
abundance: NA
CDR3aa: CASHLGQGREPQHF
CDR3nt: TGTGCCAGCCACCTAGGACAGGGCCGGGAGCCCCAGCATTTT

j_gene: TRBJ2-1
v_gene: TRBV28
d_gene: TRBD2
abundance: many
CDR3aa: CASTRAGGLYNEQFF
CDR3nt: TGTGCCAGCACCAGAGCGGGAGGACTCTACAATGAGCAGTTCTTC

j_gene: TRBJ1-5
v_gene: TRBV28
d_gene: NA
abundance: NA
CDR3aa: CASSPDLQPQHF
CDR3nt: TGTGCCAGCTCCCCGGACCTCCAGCCCCAGCATTTT

j_gene: TRBJ2-2
v_gene: TRBV30
d_gene: NA
abundance: many
CDR3aa: CAWSGRINTGELFF
CDR3nt: TGTGCCTGGAGTGGACGGATAAACACCGGGGAGCTGTTTTTT

j_gene: TRBJ1-2
v_gene: TRBV29-1
d_gene: NA
abundance: many
CDR3aa: CSVDSNYGYTF
CDR3nt: TGCAGCGTAGACTCTAACTATGGCTACACCTTC

j_gene: TRBJ2-3
v_gene: TRBV5-4
d_gene: TRBD2
abundance: few
CDR3aa: CASSAGLAGVFGGGTDTQYF
CDR3nt: TGTGCCAGCAGCGCCGGCCTAGCGGGAGTATTTGGGGGCGGCACAGATACGCAGTATTTT

j_gene: TRBJ2-7
v_gene: TRBV7-2
d_gene: TRBD2
abundance: NA
CDR3aa: CASSLVGLAEYEQYF
CDR3nt: TGTGCCAGCAGCTTAGTCGGACTAGCGGAATACGAGCAGTACTTC

j_gene: TRBJ2-3
v_gene: TRBV6-4
d_gene: NA
abundance: few
CDR3aa: CASSAQGHLPGADTQYF
CDR3nt: TGTGCCAGCAGTGCTCAAGGGCACCTCCCCGGGGCAGATACGCAGTATTTT

j_gene: TRBJ2-3
v_gene: TRBV7-2
d_gene: TRBD1
abundance: many
CDR3aa: CASTSRTGDTDTQYF
CDR3nt: TGTGCCAGCACCTCCAGGACAGGGGATACAGATACGCAGTATTTT

j_gene: TRBJ2-7
v_gene: TRBV20-1
d_gene: NA
abundance: many
CDR3aa: CSARGWYEQYF
CDR3nt: TGCAGTGCTAGAGGGTGGTACGAGCAGTACTTC

j_gene: TRBJ2-1
v_gene: TRBV3-1
d_gene: TRBD1
abundance: many
CDR3aa: CASSQPIQGNEQFF
CDR3nt: TGTGCCAGCAGCCAACCGATACAGGGGAATGAGCAGTTCTTC

j_gene: TRBJ1-1
v_gene: TRBV7-9
d_gene: NA
abundance: few
CDR3aa: CASSPTLFPMNTEAFF
CDR3nt: TGTGCCAGCAGCCCCACTCTCTTCCCCATGAACACTGAAGCTTTCTTT

j_gene: TRBJ1-1
v_gene: TRBV20-1
d_gene: NA
abundance: NA
CDR3aa: CSAPGGLDNTEAFF
CDR3nt: TGCAGTGCCCCGGGGGGCCTTGACAACACTGAAGCTTTCTTT

j_gene: TRBJ1-5
v_gene: TRBV2
d_gene: NA
abundance: NA
CDR3aa: CASNVGVLRGLNQPQHF
CDR3nt: TGTGCCAGCAACGTAGGGGTTCTGAGGGGCTTAAATCAGCCCCAGCATTTT

j_gene: TRBJ2-5
v_gene: TRBV7-2
d_gene: NA
abundance: many
CDR3aa: CASSSNQETQYF
CDR3nt: TGTGCCAGCAGCTCTAACCAAGAGACCCAGTACTTC

j_gene: TRBJ2-1
v_gene: TRBV12-3/TRBV12-4
d_gene: TRBD2
abundance: few
CDR3aa: CASSLGSLRGLAGARDEQFF
CDR3nt: TGTGCCAGCAGTTTAGGCTCCCTCAGGGGGCTAGCGGGAGCCAGGGATGAGCAGTTCTTC

j_gene: TRBJ1-2
v_gene: TRBV28
d_gene: TRBD1
abundance: many
CDR3aa: CASSPRTGNGYTF
CDR3nt: TGTGCCAGCAGTCCCCGGACAGGGAATGGCTACACCTTC

j_gene: TRBJ2-5
v_gene: TRBV7-9
d_gene: TRBD2
abundance: many
CDR3aa: CASSPGLAGDQETQYF
CDR3nt: TGTGCCAGCAGCCCAGGACTAGCGGGGGACCAAGAGACCCAGTACTTC

j_gene: TRBJ1-2
v_gene: TRBV5-6
d_gene: NA
abundance: few
CDR3aa: CASSENVGYGYTF
CDR3nt: TGTGCCAGCAGCGAGAACGTGGGATATGGCTACACCTTC

j_gene: TRBJ2-7
v_gene: TRBV6-5
d_gene: TRBD1
abundance: many
CDR3aa: CASSYYGTGSYEQYF
CDR3nt: TGTGCCAGCAGTTACTATGGGACAGGCTCCTACGAGCAGTACTTC

j_gene: TRBJ2-7
v_gene: TRBV20-1
d_gene: NA
abundance: NA
CDR3aa: CSASGRYEQYF
CDR3nt: TGCAGTGCCTCAGGGAGGTACGAGCAGTACTTC

j_gene: TRBJ2-1
v_gene: TRBV6-5
d_gene: TRBD2
abundance: few
CDR3aa: CASSYPSGSGYEQFF
CDR3nt: TGTGCCAGCAGTTACCCCAGCGGGAGTGGCTATGAGCAGTTCTTC

j_gene: TRBJ2-7
v_gene: TRBV27
d_gene: TRBD2
abundance: many
CDR3aa: CASRPGLAGGATYEQYF
CDR3nt: TGTGCCAGCAGGCCGGGACTAGCGGGAGGAGCGACCTACGAGCAGTACTTC

j_gene: TRBJ2-7
v_gene: TRBV4-1
d_gene: TRBD1
abundance: few
CDR3aa: CASSQDSNTGGLTYEQYF
CDR3nt: TGCGCCAGCAGCCAGGATTCCAATACAGGGGGACTTACCTACGAGCAGTACTTC

j_gene: TRBJ2-7
v_gene: TRBV6-1
d_gene: NA
abundance: many
CDR3aa: CASSPDRTYEQYF
CDR3nt: TGTGCCAGCAGTCCGGACCGAACCTACGAGCAGTACTTC

j_gene: TRBJ1-6
v_gene: TRBV10-2
d_gene: TRBD1
abundance: few
CDR3aa: CASRGGRQGITYNSPLHF
CDR3nt: TGCGCCAGTCGTGGAGGGAGACAGGGAATCACCTATAATTCACCCCTCCACTTT

j_gene: TRBJ2-1
v_gene: TRBV4-1
d_gene: TRBD2
abundance: few
CDR3aa: CASSQAPWLAGAGNEQFF
CDR3nt: TGCGCCAGCAGCCAAGCCCCATGGCTAGCGGGAGCGGGGAATGAGCAGTTCTTC